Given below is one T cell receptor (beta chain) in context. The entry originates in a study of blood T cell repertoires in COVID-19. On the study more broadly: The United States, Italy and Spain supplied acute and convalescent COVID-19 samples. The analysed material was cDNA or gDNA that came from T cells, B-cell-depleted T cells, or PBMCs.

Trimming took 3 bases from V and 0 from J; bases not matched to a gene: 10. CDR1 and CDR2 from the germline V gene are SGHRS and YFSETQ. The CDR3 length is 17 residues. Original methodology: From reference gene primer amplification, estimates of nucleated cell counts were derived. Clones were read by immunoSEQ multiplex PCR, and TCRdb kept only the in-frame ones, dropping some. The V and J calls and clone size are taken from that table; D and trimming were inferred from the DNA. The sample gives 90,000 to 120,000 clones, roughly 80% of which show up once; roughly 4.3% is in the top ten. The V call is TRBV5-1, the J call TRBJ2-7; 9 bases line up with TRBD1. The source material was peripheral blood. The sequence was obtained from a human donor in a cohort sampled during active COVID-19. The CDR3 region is CASSSGDRVGSSYEQYF. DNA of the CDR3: TGCGCCAGCAGCTCGGGGGACAGGGTAGGAAGCTCCTACGAGCAGTACTTC.